A selection of T cell receptor beta chains follows, all from one sample in a study of regulatory and conventional T cells in RAG deficiency. TCRdb keeps only in-frame clones here, not all; method: immunoSEQ multiplex PCR. The sample holds around 30,000 clones, 90% seen once. The data were also submitted as part of a second study, on regulatory T cells.

What was sequenced was CD8+ T cells sorted from blood. The receptors here all came from a human donor in good health. Each CDR3 is given with its conserved first and last residue. The order of the fields is J gene, V gene, clone size, D gene, CDR3 protein, CDR3 DNA. D genes are given only for firm matches. The size entry is marked missing in some rows and otherwise reads once, few, many or a size class.

J gene: TRBJ1-1
V gene: TRBV25-1
clone size: once
D gene: .
CDR3 protein: CASSELGTRAFF
CDR3 DNA: TGTGCCAGCAGTGAATTAGGGACCAGAGCTTTCTTT

J gene: TRBJ2-2
V gene: TRBV7-6
clone size: .
D gene: TRBD2
CDR3 protein: CASSLSSGAGLFF
CDR3 DNA: TGTGCCAGCAGCTTATCTAGCGGGGCTGGGCTGTTTTTT

J gene: TRBJ1-1
V gene: TRBV7-9
clone size: .
D gene: .
CDR3 protein: CASRTTGNTEAFF
CDR3 DNA: TGTGCCAGCAGGACGACAGGGAACACTGAAGCTTTCTTT

J gene: TRBJ2-2
V gene: TRBV7-2
clone size: .
D gene: TRBD2
CDR3 protein: CASSLVAGGGTGELFF
CDR3 DNA: TGTGCCAGCAGCTTAGTAGCGGGGGGTGGCACCGGGGAGCTGTTTTTT

J gene: TRBJ1-4
V gene: TRBV28
clone size: .
D gene: .
CDR3 protein: CASTTKAGTDNEKLFF
CDR3 DNA: TGTGCCAGCACCACGAAAGCCGGGACGGATAATGAAAAACTGTTTTTT

J gene: TRBJ2-5
V gene: TRBV15
clone size: .
D gene: TRBD1
CDR3 protein: CATSKTGEETQYF
CDR3 DNA: TGTGCCACCAGCAAGACAGGGGAGGAAACCCAGTACTTC

J gene: TRBJ2-1
V gene: TRBV2
clone size: .
D gene: TRBD2
CDR3 protein: CASSTASIFGGSSYNEQFF
CDR3 DNA: TGTGCCAGCAGCACTGCAAGTATTTTTGGCGGGAGCTCCTACAATGAGCAGTTCTTC

J gene: TRBJ1-1
V gene: TRBV19
clone size: .
D gene: .
CDR3 protein: CASSPISGGTEAFF
CDR3 DNA: TGTGCCAGTAGCCCGATATCGGGGGGCACTGAAGCTTTCTTT

J gene: TRBJ2-7
V gene: TRBV6-1
clone size: .
D gene: .
CDR3 protein: CASTHGQSYEQYF
CDR3 DNA: TGTGCCAGCACTCATGGACAGTCCTACGAGCAGTACTTC

J gene: TRBJ1-1
V gene: TRBV11-2
clone size: .
D gene: .
CDR3 protein: CASSSTIWDTEAFF
CDR3 DNA: TGTGCCAGCAGCTCCACAATCTGGGACACTGAAGCTTTCTTT

J gene: TRBJ2-1
V gene: TRBV6-5
clone size: .
D gene: TRBD2
CDR3 protein: CASSYSKLAGHNEQFF
CDR3 DNA: TGTGCCAGCAGTTACTCGAAACTAGCGGGACACAATGAGCAGTTCTTC

J gene: TRBJ2-1
V gene: TRBV11-3
clone size: .
D gene: .
CDR3 protein: CASSLGGDYNEQFF
CDR3 DNA: TGTGCCAGCAGCTTAGGCGGTGATTACAATGAGCAGTTCTTC

J gene: TRBJ1-4
V gene: TRBV7-5
clone size: .
D gene: .
CDR3 protein: CASSFYRGKNEKLFF
CDR3 DNA: TGTGCCAGCAGCTTCTACAGGGGAAAGAATGAAAAACTGTTTTTT

J gene: TRBJ2-7
V gene: TRBV11-2
clone size: .
D gene: .
CDR3 protein: CASSFYEQYF
CDR3 DNA: TGTGCCAGCAGCTTCTACGAGCAGTACTTC

J gene: TRBJ1-6
V gene: TRBV15
clone size: .
D gene: .
CDR3 protein: CATNREKARNSPLHF
CDR3 DNA: TGTGCCACCAACAGAGAGAAGGCTAGGAATTCACCCCTCCACTTT

J gene: TRBJ1-1
V gene: TRBV28
clone size: .
D gene: .
CDR3 protein: CASMWSTEAFF
CDR3 DNA: TGTGCCAGCATGTGGAGCACTGAAGCTTTCTTT

J gene: TRBJ2-1
V gene: TRBV29-1
clone size: .
D gene: TRBD2
CDR3 protein: CSVSSGSGEQFF
CDR3 DNA: TGCAGCGTTAGTAGCGGGTCAGGTGAGCAGTTCTTC

J gene: TRBJ2-7
V gene: TRBV4-1
clone size: .
D gene: .
CDR3 protein: CASSQGGDLDEQYF
CDR3 DNA: TGCGCCAGCAGCCAAGGGGGGGATTTGGACGAGCAGTACTTC

J gene: TRBJ2-7
V gene: TRBV5-4
clone size: .
D gene: TRBD2
CDR3 protein: CASGLAGEIYEQYF
CDR3 DNA: TGTGCCAGCGGGTTAGCGGGGGAAATCTACGAGCAGTACTTC

J gene: TRBJ2-5
V gene: TRBV13
clone size: .
D gene: TRBD2
CDR3 protein: CASSPRPSGGEETQYF
CDR3 DNA: TGTGCCAGCAGCCCCCGCCCTAGCGGGGGGGAAGAGACCCAGTACTTC

J gene: TRBJ1-2
V gene: TRBV5-6
clone size: .
D gene: .
CDR3 protein: CASTTLEALYGYTF
CDR3 DNA: TGTGCCAGCACCACACTAGAGGCCCTCTATGGCTACACCTTC

J gene: TRBJ2-5
V gene: TRBV27
clone size: .
D gene: .
CDR3 protein: CASSPLEGGKETQYF
CDR3 DNA: TGTGCCAGCAGTCCACTGGAGGGGGGGAAAGAGACCCAGTACTTC

J gene: TRBJ1-6
V gene: TRBV6-1
clone size: .
D gene: TRBD1
CDR3 protein: CASSEALQGGVYSSPLHF
CDR3 DNA: TGTGCCAGCAGTGAAGCGCTTCAAGGGGGCGTCTACAGTTCACCCCTCCACTTT

J gene: TRBJ1-1
V gene: TRBV19
clone size: .
D gene: .
CDR3 protein: CASSIFQDPMNTEAFF
CDR3 DNA: TGTGCCAGTAGTATTTTCCAGGACCCTATGAACACTGAAGCTTTCTTT

J gene: TRBJ1-6
V gene: TRBV27
clone size: .
D gene: .
CDR3 protein: CASSLWGRRDNSPLHF
CDR3 DNA: TGTGCCAGCAGCTTATGGGGTCGTAGGGATAATTCACCCCTCCACTTT

J gene: TRBJ1-1
V gene: TRBV11-2
clone size: .
D gene: TRBD1
CDR3 protein: CASSFYLGQGAKQNTEAFF
CDR3 DNA: TGTGCCAGCAGCTTCTACCTAGGGCAGGGGGCGAAGCAGAACACTGAAGCTTTCTTT

J gene: TRBJ2-7
V gene: TRBV5-5
clone size: .
D gene: TRBD1
CDR3 protein: CASSPRDRASYEQYF
CDR3 DNA: TGTGCCAGCAGCCCGCGGGACAGGGCTTCCTACGAGCAGTACTTC

J gene: TRBJ2-7
V gene: TRBV4-1
clone size: .
D gene: .
CDR3 protein: CASSQADRGDYEQYF
CDR3 DNA: TGCGCCAGCAGCCAAGCGGACCGGGGCGACTACGAGCAGTACTTC

J gene: TRBJ2-5
V gene: TRBV7-9
clone size: .
D gene: .
CDR3 protein: CATYTGGETQYF
CDR3 DNA: TGTGCCACGTATACAGGCGGCGAGACCCAGTACTTC

J gene: TRBJ1-2
V gene: TRBV6-5
clone size: .
D gene: TRBD1
CDR3 protein: CASTIGQEANYGYTF
CDR3 DNA: TGTGCCAGCACCATAGGACAGGAAGCTAACTATGGCTACACCTTC

J gene: TRBJ2-7
V gene: TRBV10-1
clone size: .
D gene: .
CDR3 protein: CASSEGYEQYF
CDR3 DNA: TGCGCCAGCAGCGAGGGGTACGAGCAGTACTTC

J gene: TRBJ2-1
V gene: TRBV28
clone size: once
D gene: .
CDR3 protein: CATGEGELYNEQFF
CDR3 DNA: TGTGCCACCGGGGAGGGGGAACTCTACAATGAGCAGTTCTTC

J gene: TRBJ2-7
V gene: TRBV6-5
clone size: once
D gene: .
CDR3 protein: CASRLLDNSYEQYF
CDR3 DNA: TGTGCCAGCAGACTCCTGGACAACTCCTACGAGCAGTACTTC

J gene: TRBJ2-7
V gene: TRBV11-3
clone size: .
D gene: .
CDR3 protein: CASSFTGYEQYF
CDR3 DNA: TGTGCCAGCAGCTTTACAGGGTACGAGCAGTACTTC

J gene: TRBJ1-2
V gene: TRBV27
clone size: .
D gene: .
CDR3 protein: CASGFEDYGYTF
CDR3 DNA: TGTGCCAGCGGCTTTGAGGACTATGGCTACACCTTC

J gene: TRBJ2-5
V gene: TRBV13
clone size: once
D gene: .
CDR3 protein: CASSLGGAGTQYF
CDR3 DNA: TGTGCCAGCAGCTTGGGGGGTGCGGGGACCCAGTACTTC

J gene: TRBJ2-2
V gene: TRBV10-2
clone size: .
D gene: .
CDR3 protein: CATQTSGGGELFF
CDR3 DNA: TGCGCCACCCAGACTTCGGGCGGCGGGGAGCTGTTTTTT

J gene: TRBJ1-6
V gene: TRBV11-2
clone size: .
D gene: .
CDR3 protein: CASSFPSGARNSPLHF
CDR3 DNA: TGTGCCAGCAGCTTCCCAAGTGGGGCCCGAAATTCACCCCTCCACTTT

J gene: TRBJ2-7
V gene: TRBV7-9
clone size: .
D gene: TRBD2
CDR3 protein: CASSGSLTSGRTYEQYF
CDR3 DNA: TGTGCCAGCAGCGGATCACTGACTAGCGGGCGAACCTACGAGCAGTACTTC

J gene: TRBJ1-1
V gene: TRBV13
clone size: .
D gene: .
CDR3 protein: CASSPLGDGGLGTEAFF
CDR3 DNA: TGTGCCAGCAGTCCTTTGGGCGACGGGGGGTTGGGGACTGAAGCTTTCTTT

J gene: TRBJ1-5
V gene: TRBV28
clone size: once
D gene: .
CDR3 protein: CASSPQSTRVADQPQHF
CDR3 DNA: TGTGCCAGCAGTCCCCAAAGCACCAGGGTAGCAGATCAGCCCCAGCATTTT

J gene: TRBJ2-3
V gene: TRBV5-1
clone size: .
D gene: TRBD2
CDR3 protein: CASSFTGGDTQYF
CDR3 DNA: TGCGCCAGCAGCTTTACCGGGGGGGATACGCAGTATTTT